The 24 T cell receptor beta chains below come from one sample, sequenced in a study of T cell repertoires in cytomegalovirus infection. TCRdb reprocessed the reads with MiXCR, giving one entry per CDR3 protein. The sample records some 560,000 distinct CDR3 sequences, 40% being singletons. Their antigen targets remain unknown. Sample: cultured PBMCs, taken from culture after CMV antigen stimulation. Receptors originate from a human donor in good health (CMV status not recorded). Some clones in this sample may be carry-over from other donors' samples.

This clonotype has just a few counts. The CDR3 protein is CASSLDRLFYEQYF. The DNA for the CDR3 is TGTGCCAGCAGCTTAGACAGGCTGTTCTACGAGCAGTACTTC. The chain carries TRBV7-2 and TRBJ2-7, with D possibly TRBD1 on 5 matching bases. The CDR3 loop spans 14 amino acids. V was trimmed by 1 base and J by 3 bases, leaving 10 bases between them. The germline V gene encodes CDR1 SGHTA and CDR2 FQGNSA.

This clonotype showed up just a few times. At one end the junction does not follow the germline gene, possibly because of a read error. The V call is TRBV2, the J call TRBJ2-7; D possibly corresponds to TRBD2 (6 bases). Germline CDR1 and CDR2: SNHLY and FYNNEI. The CDR3 contains 12 residues. CDR3 protein: CASSEDLGEVCF. The CDR3 coding sequence is TGTGCCAGCAGTGAAGATTTAGGGGAGGTGTGCTTC.

This clonotype was seen more than once but under ten times. This chain links TRBV12-3 or TRBV12-4 with TRBJ1-2; 7 bases are shared with TRBD1. The J segment lost 1 base and the V segment lost 3 bases, leaving 2 bases of the junction unmatched. The CDR3 contains 14 residues. The CDR3 DNA sequence: TGTGCCAGCAGTTTCGCAGGGGGTAACTATGGCTACACCTTC. It yields the protein CASSFAGGNYGYTF.

The J gene is TRBJ2-7, the V gene TRBV27, with 7 nucleotides matching TRBD1. V trimming: 4 bases; J trimming: 0 bases; junction bases outside the gene matches: 9. The germline V gene encodes CDR1 MNHEY and CDR2 SMNVEV (reference sequence). There are 16 residues in the CDR3. The CDR3, as DNA: TGTGCCAGCAGTTCCCGGGACAGCTACCCCTCCTACGAGCAGTACTTC. Protein product: CASSSRDSYPSYEQYF.

The table lists this clonotype with a few counts. The chain has TRBV19 and TRBJ2-7; no definite D call. V was cut by 1 base and J by 2 bases, with 6 bases left in between. CDR1 is LNHDA and CDR2 is SQIVND in the germline V gene (reference sequence). This CDR3 has 13 amino acids. The CDR3 region has the DNA TGTGCCAGTAGTATAGGGGCCACCTACGAGCAGTACTTC. It yields the protein CASSIGATYEQYF.

A few counts support this clonotype. V gene TRBV11-2 combines with J gene TRBJ1-2; D unresolved. The CDR3 is 15 amino acids. Between the trimmed V and J ends, which lost 1 base and 2 bases, there was a span of 11 bases. Germline CDR1 and CDR2: SGHAT and FQNNGV. The CDR3 spells CASSLVMPENYGYTF. The DNA of the CDR3 is TGTGCCAGCAGCTTAGTAATGCCAGAGAACTATGGCTACACCTTC.

This sequence joins TRBV12-3 or TRBV12-4 and TRBJ2-3, with D tentatively TRBD1 (6 bases). V was pared by 6 bases and J by 2 bases, with 18 bases between. The CDR3 has 16 residues. CDR3 in DNA: TGTGCCAGCAGCTCAAACCTCCGGGACAACACAGATACGCAGTATTTT. The encoded protein is CASSSNLRDNTDTQYF.

This clonotype has only a few counts. The V and J genes are TRBV6-2 or TRBV6-3 and TRBJ2-7, with 7 bases aligning to TRBD2. The germline V gene encodes CDR1 MNHEY and CDR2 SVGEGT. CDR3 length: 13 residues. V trimming: 4 bases; J trimming: 5 bases; junction bases outside the gene matches: 5. The CDR3 here is CASSWDYRNEQYF. CDR3 nucleotide sequence: TGTGCCAGCAGTTGGGACTACCGCAACGAGCAGTACTTC.

The rearrangement joins TRBV12-3 or TRBV12-4 to TRBJ1-5, with 10 bases matching TRBD1. The V segment lost 3 bases and the J segment 4 bases; nucleotides outside the gene matches: 3. The CDR3 loop spans 15 amino acids. CDR3 sequence reads: CASSFRGQGNQPQHF. The CDR3 DNA reads as TGTGCCAGCAGTTTTAGGGGACAGGGGAATCAGCCCCAGCATTTT.

The sample holds many counts of this clonotype. The chain uses TRBV7-2 and TRBJ2-7; D is perhaps TRBD2 (5 bases). This CDR3 spans 14 amino acids. V lost 0 bases, J lost 6 bases, and 12 bases lay in between. In germline, CDR1 is SGHTA, CDR2 FQGNSA. As DNA, the CDR3 is TGTGCCAGCAGCTTAGCTCTGAGAGGAGGCGAGCAGTACTTC. Translation gives CASSLALRGGEQYF.

The V gene is TRBV29-1, the J gene TRBJ1-4; 9 bases line up with TRBD1. With 6 bases clipped from V and 6 bases from J, the junction kept 2 bases outside the gene matches. CDR3 length: 12 amino acids. The germline V gene has CDR1 SQVTM and CDR2 ANQGSEA. CDR3 in DNA: TGCAGCGTACAGGGGGCCGATGAAAAACTGTTTTTT. Translated: CSVQGADEKLFF.

This chain uses TRBV6-5 with TRBJ1-1; D uncertain. Germline-derived CDR1 and CDR2 are MNHEY and SVGAGI. The CDR3 is 14 residues long. Deletions cut 5 bases from V and 5 bases from J, with 15 bases between. The CDR3 sequence is CASSPPSMGTEAFF. CDR3 bases: TGTGCCAGCAGTCCCCCGAGTATGGGAACTGAAGCTTTCTTT.

This clonotype came up a few times. The CDR3 loop reads CASSPGLAGEGEQYV. CDR3 nucleotides: TGTGCCAGCTCACCGGGACTAGCGGGAGAAGGGGAGCAGTACGTC. The V and J genes are TRBV18 and TRBJ2-7; 14 bases map to TRBD2. After removal of 3 bases from V and 7 bases from J, the junction contained 5 bases not matched to a gene. There are 15 residues in the CDR3. CDR1 and CDR2 from the germline V gene are KGHSH and LQKENI.

This clonotype was counted only a few times. The chain links TRBV7-2 to TRBJ1-1; no definite D call. This CDR3 has 11 residues. V lost 8 bases to trimming and J lost 10 bases, with 14 bases between them. Germline values: CDR1 SGHTA, CDR2 FQGNSA. CDR3 DNA: TGTGCCAGCGGCCGCCAAGGAGGAGCTTTCTTT. As protein: CASGRQGGAFF.

The gene calls are TRBV7-8 and TRBJ1-1, with D perhaps TRBD1 (5 bases). The germline gives CDR1 SGHVS, CDR2 FQNEAQ. CDR3 length: 18 residues. V was cut by 4 bases and J by 1 base, with 22 bases left in between. CDR3 DNA sequence: TGTGCCAGCAGCTCTACGACAGTACAGAAAGCGAGGAACACTGAAGCTTTCTTT. Protein: CASSSTTVQKARNTEAFF.

This chain connects TRBV28 to TRBJ2-7; no reliable D call. Trimming shortened V by 3 bases and J by 0 bases, and 15 bases separated the two germline ends. Germline lookup yields CDR1 MDHEN and CDR2 SYDVKM. The CDR3 extends over 16 amino acids. CDR3 region: CASSFSRRFSSYEQYF. CDR3 nucleotides: TGTGCCAGCAGTTTTTCCCGGCGGTTCAGCTCCTACGAGCAGTACTTC. The full variable domain, its missing parts supplied by reference TRBV28 and TRBJ2-7, is DVKVTQSSRYLVKRTGEKVFLECVQDMDHENMFWYRQDPGLGLRLIYFSYDVKMKEKGDIPEGYSVSREKKERFSLILESASTNQTSMYLCASSFSRRFSSYEQYFGPGTRLTVT.

The chain recombines TRBV4-3 with TRBJ2-3, with 8 bases lining up with TRBD1. The CDR3 length is 16 residues. The germline gives CDR1 LGHNA, CDR2 YSLEER. Losses at the gene ends were 1 base for V and 3 bases for J; bases not matched to a gene: 6. Written as DNA, the CDR3 is TGCGCCAGCAGCCAAGGGAGTACAGGGGGGACAGATACGCAGTATTTT. It is translated as CASSQGSTGGTDTQYF.

CDR3 region: CASRSSSIAGNEQFF. The CDR3 DNA sequence: TGCGCCAGCAGGTCTAGTTCTATTGCTGGCAATGAGCAGTTCTTC. The rearrangement links TRBV10-2 to TRBJ2-1; D remains unclear. The CDR3 extends over 15 amino acids. Germline V lookup: CDR1 WSHSY, CDR2 SAAADI. V lost 6 bases and J lost 6, with 18 bases in between.

The genes are TRBV15 and TRBJ1-3; no clear D gene. In germline, CDR1 is LNHNV, CDR2 YYDKDF (reference sequence). The CDR3 has 15 amino acids. V shed 0 bases and J shed 4 bases, with 10 bases lying between them. CDR3: CATSRDFERGNTIYF. DNA of the CDR3: TGTGCCACCAGCAGAGATTTCGAACGAGGAAACACCATATATTTT.

This clonotype was counted a few times. The rearrangement uses TRBV7-6 and TRBJ1-6, with 10 bases identical to TRBD1. The CDR3 runs to 16 residues. In germline, CDR1 is SGHVS, CDR2 FNYEAQ. V shed 1 base, J shed 5 bases, and the junction held 2 bases outside the gene matches. The CDR3 loop reads CASSLGGTGDNSPLHF. CDR3 DNA sequence: TGTGCCAGCAGCTTAGGCGGGACAGGGGATAATTCACCCCTCCACTTT.

This clonotype was observed at least ten times. V and J are TRBV7-8 and TRBJ2-5; TRBD2 agrees at 15 bases. The CDR3 sequence is 16 residues long. Trimming cost V 4 bases and J 5 bases; bases outside gene matches: 5. CDR1 is SGHVS and CDR2 is FQNEAQ in the germline V gene. The CDR3 loop reads CASSSRTSGRVETQYF. For the CDR3, the DNA is TGTGCCAGCAGCTCCCGGACTAGCGGGAGGGTGGAGACCCAGTACTTC.

The chain recombines TRBV20-1 with TRBJ1-6, with a tentative D call TRBD1 (6 bases). CDR1 is DFQATT, CDR2 SNEGSKA, per germline (reference sequence). V was cut by 2 bases and J by 8 bases, with 13 bases left in between. This CDR3 has 14 amino acids. The CDR3 region is CSARIGTQDSPLHF. As DNA, the CDR3 is TGCAGTGCTAGAATCGGGACACAAGATTCACCCCTCCACTTT.

The rearrangement joins TRBV19 to TRBJ1-1, with D perhaps TRBD1 (5 bases). Per the germline V gene, CDR1 is LNHDA and CDR2 is SQIVND (reference sequence). This CDR3 has 13 amino acids. The germline V and J ends were trimmed by 3 bases and 4 bases, with 9 bases remaining between them. The CDR3 bases are TGTGCCAGTAGTATCTCTCAGGGCACTGAAGCTTTCTTT. Residues: CASSISQGTEAFF.

CDR3 DNA: TGTGCCAGCAGCTTTGATCCGGCGAGATCCTACGAGCAGTACTTC. It specifies CASSFDPARSYEQYF. The chain is built from TRBV12-3 or TRBV12-4 and TRBJ2-7; no reliable D call. Between the trimmed V and J ends, which lost 6 bases and 1 base, there was a span of 16 bases. This CDR3 is built from 15 residues.